A selection of T cell receptor beta chains follows, all from one sample in a study of T cell responses to AZD1222 COVID-19 vaccine. Profiled with immunoSEQ multiplex PCR; TCRdb holds only in-frame clones, not every one. The profile shows 100,000 to 150,000 clones, roughly 90% of them singletons. Source: peripheral blood, taken on day 0 of AZD1222 vaccination. The origin of the receptors is an adult in good health. CDR3s include the opening cysteine and the closing phenylalanine or tryptophan. The order of the fields is J gene, D gene, V gene, clone size, CDR3 protein, CDR3 DNA. The D gene is left open where the match is weak. Clone size appears in some rows only: once, few, many, or a class for an expanded clone.

>TRBJ1-5|NA|TRBV28|NA
CASSLMRGRGGQPQHF
TGTGCCAGCAGTTTAATGCGCGGGAGGGGCGGTCAGCCCCAGCATTTT
>TRBJ1-1|NA|TRBV27|NA
CASSLTGFGWGDPLNTEAFF
TGTGCCAGCAGTTTGACGGGTTTCGGGTGGGGGGACCCCTTGAACACTGAAGCTTTCTTT
>TRBJ2-4|TRBD2|TRBV29-1|NA
CSVEDPGLAGANINIQYF
TGCAGCGTTGAAGACCCCGGACTAGCGGGAGCCAATATAAACATTCAGTACTTC
>TRBJ2-1|NA|TRBV29-1|NA
CSVASPSGARLYNEQFF
TGCAGCGTTGCATCCCCAAGCGGCGCCCGTCTCTACAATGAGCAGTTCTTC
>TRBJ2-3|TRBD1|TRBV3-1/TRBV3-2|NA
CASSLGQRADTQYF
TGTGCCAGCAGCCTGGGACAGAGGGCAGATACGCAGTATTTT
>TRBJ2-3|NA|TRBV6-5|NA
CASSTGLVDTQYF
TGTGCCAGCAGCACAGGGTTGGTAGATACGCAGTATTTT
>TRBJ2-5|TRBD2|TRBV19|once
CASSIVWSGRGVETQYF
TGTGCCAGTAGTATAGTTTGGAGCGGGAGGGGGGTAGAGACCCAGTACTTC
>TRBJ2-7|NA|TRBV28|NA
CASSLRRPSYEQYF
TGTGCCAGCAGCTTGAGGAGGCCCTCCTACGAGCAGTACTTC
>TRBJ2-3|NA|TRBV5-4|NA
CASSYLKGQTDTQYF
TGTGCCAGCAGCTACTTAAAGGGTCAGACAGATACGCAGTATTTT
>TRBJ2-7|TRBD1|TRBV2|NA
CASSERQGFYEQYF
TGTGCCAGCAGTGAACGACAGGGGTTCTACGAGCAGTACTTC
>TRBJ1-1|NA|TRBV14|NA
CASSRLQSSGDTEAFF
TGTGCCAGCAGCCGCCTACAGTCTTCAGGGGACACTGAAGCTTTCTTT
>TRBJ1-2|NA|TRBV20-1|NA
CSASRDRGYTF
TGCAGTGCTAGCCGGGATCGGGGCTACACCTTC
>TRBJ2-1|TRBD2|TRBV10-2|NA
CASLPREVYNEQFF
TGCGCCAGCCTCCCACGGGAGGTTTACAATGAGCAGTTCTTC
>TRBJ2-3|TRBD1|TRBV5-1|NA
CASSPGQGRTDTQYF
TGCGCCAGCAGCCCCGGACAGGGAAGGACAGATACGCAGTATTTT
>TRBJ2-7|TRBD2|TRBV23-1|NA
CPSSQLGTSGSYEQYF
TGCCCCAGCAGTCAACTGGGGACTAGCGGGAGCTACGAGCAGTACTTC
>TRBJ2-2|NA|TRBV7-3|NA
CASSSSGELFF
TGTGCCAGCAGCTCCTCCGGGGAGCTGTTTTTT
>TRBJ1-4|TRBD1|TRBV10-3|few
CAISGGYGTGGPLNEKLFF
TGTGCCATTTCCGGCGGGTACGGGACAGGGGGCCCATTAAATGAAAAACTGTTTTTT
>TRBJ2-2|NA|TRBV5-1|NA
CASSKDTHTGELFF
TGCGCCAGCAGCAAGGACACTCACACCGGGGAGCTGTTTTTT